This T cell receptor beta chain was identified in a study of regulatory T cells in long-lasting Graves disease. Many counts were recorded for this clonotype. What it binds is not known. Germline V gene sequence: CDR1 DFQATT, CDR2 SNEGSKA (reference sequence). The V segment lost 0 bases and the J segment 7 bases; nucleotides outside the gene matches: 3. The CDR3 spans 15 residues. Study findings and constraints: Peripheral blood alone, not thyroid tissue, underwent study.

Time point reported: newly diagnosed GD, antithyroid drugs for less than 3 months. RNA from PBMCs was the source of the TCR library. In this cohort, patients came from an endocrinology department located in Xi'an, China. According to the study, TCR beta libraries were built with iRepertoire HTBI primers and CDR3-region Arm-PCR. TCRdb passed the multiplex PCR reads through MiXCR, listing each CDR3 protein once. The data contain 400,000 to 500,000 distinct CDR3 sequences, 16% of them seen just once; the ten biggest clones take up about 10%. These records were also assigned to another study, of T cells in Graves' hyperthyroidism and ophthalmopathy. From that second work: Expanded thyroid clonotypes (above 0.001) were mostly also found in blood. Ophthalmopathy and stable hyperthyroidism were told apart by a 13 V-J model.

The source is a woman in her thirties with Graves disease. This chain joins TRBV20-1 and TRBJ2-3; TRBD2 matches at 14 bases. Here the sequenced sample was peripheral blood mononuclear cells (PBMCs), taken at new diagnosis, from a patient treated with antithyroid drugs. CDR3: CSARDGTSGRNTQYF. The DNA of the CDR3 is TGCAGTGCTAGAGATGGGACTAGCGGGAGAAATACGCAGTATTTT.